This T cell receptor (beta chain) was recorded in a study of blood T cell repertoires in COVID-19. Study summary: The samples span acute and convalescent COVID-19 from the United States, Italy and Spain. Sample material is recorded as cDNA or gDNA derived from T cells, B-cell-depleted T cells, or PBMCs.

This clone was detected once. Under the authors' procedure: Estimation of nucleated cell counts relied on the amplification of reference gene primers. Libraries were prepared by immunoSEQ multiplex PCR; TCRdb keeps only in-frame clonotypes and omits some of them. V, J and clone size were drawn from that table, and D and trimming were deduced from the DNA. The table records 25,000 to 35,000 clones, roughly 90% of them present only once. The CDR3 runs 15 residues. Trimming cost V 7 bases and J 3 bases; bases outside gene matches: 8. Germline lookup yields CDR1 SNHLY and CDR2 FYNNEI. Sequenced: peripheral blood. This receptor was taken from a human donor with active COVID-19. The donor label of this sample is uncertain. V usage is TRBV2 and J usage is TRBJ2-1; 8 positions match TRBD2. In nucleotides, the CDR3 is TGTGCCAGCAAGAAAAGAGCGGGAGACTACAATGAGCAGTTCTTC. Its translation is CASKKRAGDYNEQFF.